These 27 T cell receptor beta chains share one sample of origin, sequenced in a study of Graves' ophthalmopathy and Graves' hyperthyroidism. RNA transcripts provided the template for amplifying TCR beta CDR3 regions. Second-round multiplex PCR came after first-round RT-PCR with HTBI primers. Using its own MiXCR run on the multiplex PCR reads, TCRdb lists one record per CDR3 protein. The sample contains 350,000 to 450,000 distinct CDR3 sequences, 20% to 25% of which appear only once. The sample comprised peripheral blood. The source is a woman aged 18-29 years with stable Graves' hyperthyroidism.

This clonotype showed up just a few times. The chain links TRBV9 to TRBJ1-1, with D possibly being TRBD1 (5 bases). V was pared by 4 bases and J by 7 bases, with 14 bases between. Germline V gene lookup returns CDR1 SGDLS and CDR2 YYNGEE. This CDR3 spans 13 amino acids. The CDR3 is CASSPRVFGEAFF. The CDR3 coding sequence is TGTGCCAGCAGCCCCAGGGTTTTTGGTGAAGCTTTCTTT.

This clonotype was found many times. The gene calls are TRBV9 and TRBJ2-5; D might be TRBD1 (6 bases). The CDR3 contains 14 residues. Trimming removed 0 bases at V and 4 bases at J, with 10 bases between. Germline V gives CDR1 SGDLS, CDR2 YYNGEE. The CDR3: CASSVGQGSETQYF. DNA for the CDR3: TGTGCCAGCAGCGTAGGCCAGGGGTCAGAGACCCAGTACTTC.

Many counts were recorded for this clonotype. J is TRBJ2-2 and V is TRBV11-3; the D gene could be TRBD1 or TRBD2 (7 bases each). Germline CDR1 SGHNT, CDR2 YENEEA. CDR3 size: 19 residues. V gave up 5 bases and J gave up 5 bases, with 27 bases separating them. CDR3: CASSHTPRGAGGLTGELFF. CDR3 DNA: TGTGCCAGCAGCCATACACCCCGGGGGGCAGGGGGTCTTACCGGGGAGCTGTTTTTT.

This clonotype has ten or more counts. DNA for the CDR3: TGCAGTGCCCCACGCCCGGGACTAGTCGGGGAGCTGTTTTTT. It translates to CSAPRPGLVGELFF. The chain has TRBV20-1 and TRBJ2-2; 8 bases line up with TRBD2. The CDR3 consists of 14 residues. Trimming cost V 6 bases and J 7 bases; bases outside gene matches: 10. Germline V gene sequence: CDR1 DFQATT, CDR2 SNEGSKA (reference sequence).

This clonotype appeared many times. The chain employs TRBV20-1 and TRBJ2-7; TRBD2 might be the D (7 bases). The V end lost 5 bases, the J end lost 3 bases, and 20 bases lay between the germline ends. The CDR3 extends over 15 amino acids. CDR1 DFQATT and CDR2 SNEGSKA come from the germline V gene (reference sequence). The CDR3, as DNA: TGCAGTGCTCCAGTTACGGGGGGCGCTGGCTACGAGCAGTACTTC. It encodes CSAPVTGGAGYEQYF.

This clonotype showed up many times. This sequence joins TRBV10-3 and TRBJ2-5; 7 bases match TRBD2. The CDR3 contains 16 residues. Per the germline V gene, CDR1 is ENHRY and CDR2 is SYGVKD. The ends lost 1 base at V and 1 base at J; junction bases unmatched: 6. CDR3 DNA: TGTGCCATCAGTGAGTTTGTGGGAGGGCCCCAAGAGACCCAGTACTTC. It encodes CAISEFVGGPQETQYF.

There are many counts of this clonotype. CDR3 sequence: CSARAPGLAGVGEQYF. In nucleotides, the CDR3 is TGCAGTGCTAGAGCCCCGGGACTAGCGGGAGTTGGCGAGCAGTACTTC. The chain combines TRBV20-1 with TRBJ2-7, with 14 nucleotides matching TRBD2. Unmatched junction bases numbered 8, after V lost 1 base and J lost 6 bases. The germline gives CDR1 DFQATT, CDR2 SNEGSKA (reference sequence). This CDR3 comprises 16 residues.

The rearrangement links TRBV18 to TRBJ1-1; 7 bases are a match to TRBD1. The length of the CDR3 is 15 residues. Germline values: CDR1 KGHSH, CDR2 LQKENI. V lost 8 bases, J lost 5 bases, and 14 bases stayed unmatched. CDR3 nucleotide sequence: TGTGCCAGCCCCCCCCAAGGACAGGTCTGGACTGAAGCTTTCTTT. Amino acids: CASPPQGQVWTEAFF. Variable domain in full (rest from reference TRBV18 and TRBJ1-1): NAGVMQNPRHLVRRRGQEARLRCSPMKGHSHVYWYRQLPEEGLKFMVYLQKENIIDESGMPKERFSAEFPKEGPSILRIQQVVRGDSAAYFCASPPQGQVWTEAFFGQGTRLTVV.

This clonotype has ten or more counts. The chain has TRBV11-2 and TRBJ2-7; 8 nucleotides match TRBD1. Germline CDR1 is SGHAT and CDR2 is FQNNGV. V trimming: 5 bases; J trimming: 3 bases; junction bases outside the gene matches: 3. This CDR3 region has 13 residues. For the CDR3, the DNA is TGTGCCAGCAGCCAGGGGGCGAGCTACGAGCAGTACTTC. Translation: CASSQGASYEQYF.

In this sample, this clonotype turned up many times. CDR3 nucleotide sequence: TGTGCCAGCAGTTACTCGGGTCACGATAATTCACCCCTCCACTTT. This gives the protein CASSYSGHDNSPLHF. The chain combines TRBV6-5 with TRBJ1-6; D uncertain. The CDR3 runs 15 residues. V lost 0 bases, J lost 5 bases, and 8 bases lay in between. Per the germline V gene, CDR1 is MNHEY and CDR2 is SVGAGI.

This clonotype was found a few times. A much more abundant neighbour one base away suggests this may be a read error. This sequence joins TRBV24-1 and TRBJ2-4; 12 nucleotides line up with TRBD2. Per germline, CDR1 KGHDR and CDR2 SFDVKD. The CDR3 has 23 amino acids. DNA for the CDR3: TGTGCCACCGGAGAGGACAGGAAACATCCTAGCGGGAGGGCCATCGGAGCCAAAAACATTAAGTACTTC. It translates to CATGEDRKHPSGRAIGAKNIKYF.

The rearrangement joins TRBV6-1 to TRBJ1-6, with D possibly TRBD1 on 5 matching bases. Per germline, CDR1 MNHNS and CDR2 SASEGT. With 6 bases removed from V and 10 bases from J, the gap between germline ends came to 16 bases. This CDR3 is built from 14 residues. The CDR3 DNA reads TGTGCCAGCAGGGTAGAGGCAGGGAGATCACCCCTCCACTTT. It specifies CASRVEAGRSPLHF.

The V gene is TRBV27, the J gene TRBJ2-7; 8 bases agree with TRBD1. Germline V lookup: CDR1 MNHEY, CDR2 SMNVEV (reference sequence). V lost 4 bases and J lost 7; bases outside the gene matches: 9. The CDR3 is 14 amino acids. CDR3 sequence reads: CASSSFITGGEQYF. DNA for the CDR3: TGTGCCAGCAGTTCCTTTATCACAGGGGGAGAGCAGTACTTC.

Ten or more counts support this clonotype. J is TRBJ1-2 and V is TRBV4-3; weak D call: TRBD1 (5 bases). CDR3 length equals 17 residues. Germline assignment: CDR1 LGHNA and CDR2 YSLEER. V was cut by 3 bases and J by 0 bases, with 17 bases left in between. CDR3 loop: CASSQSGTARPNYGYTF. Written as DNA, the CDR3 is TGCGCCAGCAGCCAGTCCGGGACCGCCCGTCCTAACTATGGCTACACCTTC.

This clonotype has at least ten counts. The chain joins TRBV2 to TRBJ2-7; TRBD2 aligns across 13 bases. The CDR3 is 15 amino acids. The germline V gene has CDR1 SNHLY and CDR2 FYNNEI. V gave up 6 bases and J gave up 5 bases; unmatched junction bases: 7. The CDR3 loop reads CASSLLAGGLDEQYF. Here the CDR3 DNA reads TGTGCCAGCAGCCTACTAGCGGGAGGGCTAGACGAGCAGTACTTC.

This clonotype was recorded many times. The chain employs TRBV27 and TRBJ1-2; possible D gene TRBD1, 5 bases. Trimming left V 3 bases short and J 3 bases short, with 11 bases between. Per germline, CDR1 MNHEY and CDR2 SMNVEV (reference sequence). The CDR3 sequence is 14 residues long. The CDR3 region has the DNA TGTGCCAGCAGTTTTCGTCCAGGGTACTATGGCTACACCTTC. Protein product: CASSFRPGYYGYTF.

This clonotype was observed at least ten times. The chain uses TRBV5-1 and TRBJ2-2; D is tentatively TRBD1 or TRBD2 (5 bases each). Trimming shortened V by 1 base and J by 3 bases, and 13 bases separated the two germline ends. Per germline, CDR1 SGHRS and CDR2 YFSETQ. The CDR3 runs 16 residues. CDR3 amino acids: CASSLFLLGDTGELFF. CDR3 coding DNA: TGCGCCAGCAGCTTGTTCCTCTTGGGGGACACCGGGGAGCTGTTTTTT.

The CDR3 sequence is CASTSQRRLGMYEQYF. The DNA of the CDR3 is TGTGCCAGCACCTCACAACGCCGCCTGGGGATGTACGAGCAGTACTTC. This sequence joins TRBV6-1 and TRBJ2-7, with D unresolved. The CDR3 extends over 16 amino acids. V shed 7 bases and J shed 4 bases, with 23 bases lying between them. Germline values: CDR1 MNHNS, CDR2 SASEGT.

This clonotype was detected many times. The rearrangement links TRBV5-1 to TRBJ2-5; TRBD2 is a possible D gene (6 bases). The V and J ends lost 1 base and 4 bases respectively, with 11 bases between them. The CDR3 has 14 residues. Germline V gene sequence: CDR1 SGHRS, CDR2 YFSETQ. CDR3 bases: TGCGCCAGCAGCTTGCGGGGGATGTTAGAGACCCAGTACTTC. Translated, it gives CASSLRGMLETQYF.

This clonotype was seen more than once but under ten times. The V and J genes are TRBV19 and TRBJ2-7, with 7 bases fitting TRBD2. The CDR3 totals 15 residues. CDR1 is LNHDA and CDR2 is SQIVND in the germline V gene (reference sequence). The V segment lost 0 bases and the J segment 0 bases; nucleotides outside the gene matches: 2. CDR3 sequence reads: CASSIDRGSSYEQYF. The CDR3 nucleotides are TGTGCCAGTAGTATAGATCGCGGGAGCTCCTACGAGCAGTACTTC.

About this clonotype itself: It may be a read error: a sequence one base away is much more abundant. CDR3 in DNA: TGTGCCGGCTCACCACAGGGGCCGGTCTATGGCTACACCTTC. Translation gives CAGSPQGPVYGYTF. The chain employs TRBV18 and TRBJ1-2, with TRBD1 matching 7 bases. The CDR3 runs 14 residues. The germline V gene has CDR1 KGHSH and CDR2 LQKENI.

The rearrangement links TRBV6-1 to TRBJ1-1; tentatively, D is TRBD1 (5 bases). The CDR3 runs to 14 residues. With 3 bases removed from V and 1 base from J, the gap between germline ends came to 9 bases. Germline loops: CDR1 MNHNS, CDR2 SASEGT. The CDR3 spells CASSDLGPNTEAFF. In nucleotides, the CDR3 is TGTGCCAGCAGTGACTTGGGGCCGAACACTGAAGCTTTCTTT.

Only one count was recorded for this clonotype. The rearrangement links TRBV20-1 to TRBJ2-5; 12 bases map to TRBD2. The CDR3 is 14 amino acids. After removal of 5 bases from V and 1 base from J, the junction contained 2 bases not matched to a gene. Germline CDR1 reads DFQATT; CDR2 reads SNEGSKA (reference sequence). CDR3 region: CSAGLAGIQETQYF. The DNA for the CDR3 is TGCAGTGCTGGACTAGCGGGGATCCAAGAGACCCAGTACTTC.

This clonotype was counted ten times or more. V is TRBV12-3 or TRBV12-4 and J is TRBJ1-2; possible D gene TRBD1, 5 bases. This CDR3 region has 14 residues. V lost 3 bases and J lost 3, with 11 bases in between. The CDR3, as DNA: TGTGCCAGCAGTTTCCCGGGGACTTACTATGGCTACACCTTC. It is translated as CASSFPGTYYGYTF.

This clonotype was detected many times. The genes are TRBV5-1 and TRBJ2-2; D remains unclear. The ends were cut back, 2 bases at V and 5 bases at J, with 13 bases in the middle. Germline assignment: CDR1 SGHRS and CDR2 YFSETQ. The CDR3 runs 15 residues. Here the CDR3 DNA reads TGCGCCAGCAGCTTCACCGGGCAGAAAACCGGGGAGCTGTTTTTT. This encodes CASSFTGQKTGELFF.

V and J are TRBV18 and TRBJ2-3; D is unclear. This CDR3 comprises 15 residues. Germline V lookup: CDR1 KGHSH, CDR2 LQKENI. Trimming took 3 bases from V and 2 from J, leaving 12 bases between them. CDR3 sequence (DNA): TGTGCCAGCTCACCCAACAGACCCGCCACAGATACGCAGTATTTT. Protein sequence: CASSPNRPATDTQYF.

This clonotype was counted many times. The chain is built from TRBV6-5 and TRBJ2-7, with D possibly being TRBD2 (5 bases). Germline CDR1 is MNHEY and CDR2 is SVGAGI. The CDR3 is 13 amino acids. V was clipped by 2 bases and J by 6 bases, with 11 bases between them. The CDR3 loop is CASSYVEAAEQYF. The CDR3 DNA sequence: TGTGCCAGCAGTTACGTAGAAGCGGCCGAGCAGTACTTC.